This is a list of T cell receptor beta chains from one sample in a study of cytomegalovirus exposure and HLA in healthy donors. Clones were read by immunoSEQ multiplex PCR, and TCRdb kept only the in-frame ones, dropping some. The table records 130,000 or so clones, roughly 70% of them present only once. Source material: PBMCs. The source of these receptors is a man between 18 and 35 years old in good health and CMV-seropositive. Each CDR3 is given with its conserved first and last residue.

v_gene: TRBV7-3
j_gene: TRBJ2-6
CDR3aa: CASSASGRALGANVLTF

v_gene: TRBV29-1
j_gene: TRBJ1-1
CDR3aa: CSVEGQGLGTEAFF

v_gene: TRBV6-5
j_gene: TRBJ1-2
CDR3aa: CASSRQGIGYGYTF

v_gene: TRBV28
j_gene: TRBJ1-2
CDR3aa: CASSLDRRSFDYGYTF

v_gene: TRBV27
j_gene: TRBJ1-2
CDR3aa: CASSGITWGVGGYTF

v_gene: TRBV4-2
j_gene: TRBJ1-6
CDR3aa: CASSQDFQGQRSPLHF

v_gene: TRBV6-5
j_gene: TRBJ1-2
CDR3aa: CASSPLRQANYGYTF

v_gene: TRBV5-1
j_gene: NA
CDR3aa: CASSFGSGGFSYEQYF

v_gene: TRBV10-3
j_gene: TRBJ1-2
CDR3aa: CAISGIERGYDGYTF

v_gene: TRBV29-1
j_gene: TRBJ1-4
CDR3aa: CSVARNEKLFF

v_gene: TRBV7-9
j_gene: NA
CDR3aa: CASSSQGGNYEQYF

v_gene: TRBV5-1
j_gene: TRBJ2-5
CDR3aa: CASRWREGRETQYF

v_gene: TRBV7-6
j_gene: TRBJ2-1
CDR3aa: CASSRRPSGGRQTYNEQFF

v_gene: TRBV5-1
j_gene: TRBJ2-5
CDR3aa: CASSSGLGETQYF

v_gene: TRBV14
j_gene: TRBJ2-1
CDR3aa: CASSQDPPGLVFAQFF

v_gene: TRBV28
j_gene: TRBJ2-5
CDR3aa: CASSSPQQGSGQETQYF

v_gene: TRBV18
j_gene: TRBJ2-7
CDR3aa: CASSPLRDIGEQYF

v_gene: TRBV18
j_gene: TRBJ1-4
CDR3aa: CASSPPGGKDEKLFF

v_gene: TRBV4-3
j_gene: TRBJ1-2
CDR3aa: CASSQEAGSGDGYTF

v_gene: TRBV20-1
j_gene: TRBJ1-4
CDR3aa: CSAMGLEKLFF

v_gene: TRBV6-5
j_gene: TRBJ2-1
CDR3aa: CASSPSNNEQFF

v_gene: TRBV2
j_gene: TRBJ1-1
CDR3aa: CASSHRQGAEAFF

v_gene: TRBV6-5
j_gene: TRBJ1-6
CDR3aa: CASSYTKNNSPLHF

v_gene: TRBV7-8
j_gene: TRBJ1-1
CDR3aa: CASSPDRGLNTEAFF

v_gene: TRBV28
j_gene: TRBJ2-7
CDR3aa: CASSPRLAGYSYEQYF

v_gene: TRBV20-1
j_gene: TRBJ1-2
CDR3aa: CSAGYTYTF

v_gene: TRBV18
j_gene: TRBJ1-2
CDR3aa: CASSPPVTGGSYGYTF

v_gene: TRBV6-5
j_gene: TRBJ2-5
CDR3aa: CASSSGLAGAIYF

v_gene: TRBV11-3
j_gene: TRBJ2-1
CDR3aa: CASSLPGQSYNEQFF

v_gene: TRBV28
j_gene: TRBJ1-5
CDR3aa: CASRTGGVQPQHF

v_gene: TRBV5-1
j_gene: TRBJ1-2
CDR3aa: CASSYPGQTYGYTF

v_gene: TRBV7-2
j_gene: TRBJ2-1
CDR3aa: CASSTRLAGGRYNEQFF

v_gene: TRBV7-9
j_gene: TRBJ2-7
CDR3aa: CASRRDRGSYEQYF

v_gene: TRBV6-1
j_gene: TRBJ2-2
CDR3aa: CASRRDRENTGELFF

v_gene: TRBV7-6
j_gene: TRBJ2-1
CDR3aa: CASSLRDSRNEQFF

v_gene: TRBV13
j_gene: TRBJ1-2
CDR3aa: CASSLGPRGYYGYTF

v_gene: TRBV5-8
j_gene: TRBJ2-7
CDR3aa: CASSPSGSSYEQYF

v_gene: TRBV10-3
j_gene: TRBJ1-1
CDR3aa: CAISSQGTEAFF

v_gene: TRBV6-5
j_gene: TRBJ1-5
CDR3aa: CASGRQGSQPQHF

v_gene: TRBV27
j_gene: TRBJ1-1
CDR3aa: CASSFRGSSAAFF

v_gene: TRBV6-4
j_gene: TRBJ2-7
CDR3aa: CASRAGPGDYYEQYF

v_gene: TRBV7-9
j_gene: TRBJ2-1
CDR3aa: CASSPVGGASYNEQFF

v_gene: TRBV7-7
j_gene: TRBJ2-1
CDR3aa: CASSEERYNEQFF

v_gene: TRBV7-2
j_gene: TRBJ2-7
CDR3aa: CASSPGLASQQYF

v_gene: TRBV2
j_gene: TRBJ1-2
CDR3aa: CASSEGTGYYGYTF

v_gene: TRBV5-1
j_gene: TRBJ1-1
CDR3aa: CASSPPAGDTEAFF

v_gene: TRBV19
j_gene: TRBJ1-5
CDR3aa: CASRGDIGNQPQHF

v_gene: TRBV7-6
j_gene: TRBJ2-3
CDR3aa: CASSLSHMGGIDTQYF